A single sample gave rise to the 18 T cell receptor beta chains below, sequenced in a study of vaccination and CD4 T cells after COVID-19. No cognate antigen is known for these TCRs. As for treatment: approximately nine-day PBMC culture with coronavirus spike peptide pools or control peptides (ViraFEST assay). The Oncomine TCR Beta short-read assay was what sequenced the DNA obtained from cultured CD4+ T cells. TCRdb redid the calling of the PCR reads with MiXCR, one entry per CDR3 protein. The sample records some 15,000 distinct CDR3 sequences, about two fifths being singletons. The sequenced sample was CD4+ T cells from blood, cultured in vitro, obtained before SARS-CoV-2 vaccination. Receptors were obtained from a human donor who had recovered from COVID-19.

This clonotype showed up just a few times. This chain links TRBV27 with TRBJ1-5; D gene unclear. The CDR3 loop spans 13 amino acids. Trimming removed 5 bases at V and 3 bases at J, with 8 bases between. Germline CDR1 is MNHEY and CDR2 is SMNVEV (reference sequence). The CDR3 protein is CASSRGFNQPQHF. Here the CDR3 DNA reads TGTGCCAGCAGTCGGGGATTCAATCAGCCCCAGCATTTT.

CDR3 region: CSATTDSATNEKLFF. The CDR3 DNA follows: TGCAGTGCGACCACCGACAGTGCAACTAATGAAAAACTGTTTTTT. The chain carries TRBV20-1 and TRBJ1-4, with D tentatively TRBD1 (5 bases). The V end was cut by 6 bases, the J end by 0 bases, with 14 bases between. Germline-derived CDR1 and CDR2 are DFQATT and SNEGSKA (reference sequence). This CDR3 comprises 15 residues.

The chain combines TRBV5-6 with TRBJ2-2; 8 positions match TRBD1. Trimming took 3 bases from V and 0 from J; bases not matched to a gene: 7. CDR1 and CDR2 from the germline V gene are SGHDT and YYEEEE. The CDR3 is made up of 17 amino acids. CDR3 nucleotides: TGTGCCAGCAGCTACTTAGACAGGGGCGCGAACACCGGGGAGCTGTTTTTT. Its protein product is CASSYLDRGANTGELFF.

This clonotype has only a few counts. The CDR3 bases are TGTGCCAGCAGCCACGTAGGGACGGACCTTAGCACAGATACGCAGTATTTT. It codes for CASSHVGTDLSTDTQYF. The rearrangement uses TRBV7-3 and TRBJ2-3, with D perhaps TRBD1 or TRBD2 (5 bases each). The CDR3 loop spans 17 amino acids. Germline assignment: CDR1 SGHTA and CDR2 FQGTGA. The V gene lost 5 bases and the J gene lost 0 bases, with 18 bases spanning the gap. The complete variable domain, with remaining parts taken from reference TRBV7-3 and TRBJ2-3, reads GAGVSQTPSNKVTEKGKYVELRCDPISGHTALYWYRQSLGQGPEFLIYFQGTGAADDSGLPNDRFFAVRPEGSVSTLKIQRTERGDSAVYLCASSHVGTDLSTDTQYFGPGTRLTVL.

This clonotype showed up just a few times. V usage is TRBV19 and J usage is TRBJ2-7; D gene ambiguous. CDR1 LNHDA and CDR2 SQIVND come from the germline V gene (reference sequence). The CDR3 has 13 residues. Trimming shortened V by 10 bases and J by 1 base, and 14 bases separated the two germline ends. CDR3 DNA sequence: TGTGCCACCTGTTCTCGTTTGTCCTACGAGCAGTACTTC. Residues: CATCSRLSYEQYF.

The V call is TRBV10-3, the J call TRBJ2-7, with TRBD1 identical over 8 bases. V was clipped by 3 bases and J by 5 bases; unmatched bases: 3. The CDR3 is made up of 13 amino acids. Germline CDR1 and CDR2: ENHRY and SYGVKD. The CDR3 DNA reads TGTGCCATCAGTGATCTACAGGGGGACGAGCAGTACTTC. Its protein is CAISDLQGDEQYF.

The table lists this clonotype with a few counts. J is TRBJ1-1 and V is TRBV6-2 or TRBV6-3; D unclear. Trimming removed 0 bases from V and 9 bases from J, with 17 bases in between. The germline CDR1 and CDR2 sequences are MNHEY and SVGEGT. This CDR3 has 15 amino acids. CDR3 sequence reads: CASSYSMVKLGKAFF. The CDR3 bases are TGTGCCAGCAGTTACTCGATGGTCAAGTTAGGGAAAGCTTTCTTT.

The V and J genes are TRBV6-2 or TRBV6-3 and TRBJ1-1; D ambiguous. The CDR3 length is 13 residues. Trimming shortened V by 7 bases and J by 0 bases, and 9 bases separated the two germline ends. From germline, CDR1 is MNHEY and CDR2 SVGEGT. The CDR3 protein is CASTSWLNTEAFF. DNA of the CDR3: TGTGCCAGCACGTCTTGGTTGAACACTGAAGCTTTCTTT.

The chain employs TRBV4-3 and TRBJ1-5; no reliable D call. V lost 0 bases and J 9 bases, leaving 12 bases between the germline ends. From germline, CDR1 is LGHNA and CDR2 YSLEER. CDR3 length equals 14 residues. CDR3 sequence (DNA): TGCGCCAGCAGCCAAGAGGGAGGGTTTCCGCCCCAGCATTTT. It yields the protein CASSQEGGFPPQHF.

The rearrangement links TRBV7-2 to TRBJ1-6; tentatively, D is TRBD1 (6 bases). CDR3 length equals 15 residues. V was clipped by 2 bases and J by 8 bases, with 13 bases between them. Germline CDR1 SGHTA, CDR2 FQGNSA. CDR3 bases: TGTGCCAGCAGCTTAAGGGTAGGGGGAGATTCACCCCTCCACTTT. Protein: CASSLRVGGDSPLHF.

The chain recombines TRBV7-2 with TRBJ2-7, with D unclear. The CDR3 is made up of 13 amino acids. Trimming stripped 4 bases from V and 0 bases from J, with 7 bases between. Per the germline V gene, CDR1 is SGHTA and CDR2 is FQGNSA. The CDR3 sequence: CASSSASSYEQYF. CDR3 DNA: TGTGCCAGCAGCTCGGCTAGCTCCTACGAGCAGTACTTC. Supplemented by reference TRBV7-2 and TRBJ2-7, the full variable domain reads GAGVSQSPSNKVTEKGKDVELRCDPISGHTALYWYRQSLGQGLEFLIYFQGNSAPDKSGLPSDRFSAERTGGSVSTLTIQRTQQEDSAVYLCASSSASSYEQYFGPGTRLTVT.

The V call is TRBV7-2, the J call TRBJ1-5; 12 bases line up with TRBD1. The CDR3 has 19 residues. Trimming took 0 bases from V and 1 from J; bases not matched to a gene: 7. CDR1 is SGHTA and CDR2 is FQGNSA in the germline V gene. In DNA, the CDR3 is TGTGCCAGCAGCTTAGCTCCGGGACAGGGGGCTATAAGCAATCAGCCCCAGCATTTT. This sequence encodes CASSLAPGQGAISNQPQHF.

This clonotype was recorded a few times. This chain links TRBV6-5 with TRBJ1-2; no reliable D call. Looked up from germline, CDR1 is MNHEY and CDR2 is SVGAGI. The CDR3 loop spans 14 amino acids. The germline V and J ends were trimmed by 1 base and 1 base, with 7 bases remaining between them. CDR3 nucleotides: TGTGCCAGCAGTTACTTTCCCAGTAACTATGGCTACACCTTC. Protein: CASSYFPSNYGYTF.

The CDR3 here is CATRRQSADYGYTF. The CDR3, as DNA: TGTGCCACCCGTAGGCAATCGGCGGACTATGGCTACACCTTC. V gene TRBV2 combines with J gene TRBJ1-2; D ambiguous. V was pared by 10 bases and J by 3 bases, with 18 bases between. Looked up from germline, CDR1 is SNHLY and CDR2 is FYNNEI. The CDR3 spans 14 residues.

The V and J genes are TRBV2 and TRBJ1-5, with D possibly matching TRBD1 (5 bases). The CDR3 extends over 14 amino acids. V dropped 3 bases and J dropped 7 bases, with 13 bases sitting between them. The germline gives CDR1 SNHLY, CDR2 FYNNEI. The CDR3, as DNA: TGTGCCAGCAGTGAGATGGGGTCAGGGCAGCCCCAGCATTTT. Protein: CASSEMGSGQPQHF.

The sample holds one count of this clonotype. The chain joins TRBV12-3 or TRBV12-4 to TRBJ1-2; D perhaps matches TRBD1 (6 bases). V was trimmed by 4 bases and J by 7 bases, leaving 13 bases between them. The length of the CDR3 is 13 residues. CDR3 amino acids: CASSWAGAFGYTF. DNA of the CDR3: TGTGCCAGCAGTTGGGCGGGGGCGTTTGGCTACACCTTC.

The chain joins TRBV19 to TRBJ2-3, with a weak D call TRBD2 (5 bases). Germline V lookup: CDR1 LNHDA, CDR2 SQIVND (reference sequence). Trimming stripped 10 bases from V and 7 bases from J, with 18 bases between. CDR3 length: 13 residues. The CDR3 DNA reads TGTGCCACCCGAGGAGGCGTTCTATATACGCAGTATTTT. Amino acids: CATRGGVLYTQYF. Combining the CDR3 with reference TRBV19 and TRBJ2-3 gives the whole variable domain DGGITQSPKYLFRKEGQNVTLSCEQNLNHDAMYWYRQDPGQGLRLIYYSQIVNDFQKGDIAEGYSVSREKKESFPLTVTSAQKNPTAFYLCATRGGVLYTQYFGPGTRLTVL.

This clonotype has only a few counts. The CDR3 bases are TGTGCCAGCAGCTTGGGACTAGCGGGGGGGCAAGAGACCCAGTACTTC. Residues: CASSLGLAGGQETQYF. This chain connects TRBV7-2 to TRBJ2-5, with TRBD2 matching over 16 bases. With 3 bases clipped from V and 2 bases from J, the junction kept 0 bases outside the gene matches. Germline assignment: CDR1 SGHTA and CDR2 FQGNSA. The CDR3 loop spans 16 amino acids.